The clone carrying this T cell receptor beta chain has a count of ten or more. The antigen is unknown. Indicated time point: patch test 2, 6 weeks after DPC sensitization. Treatment defined: therapeutic diphenylcyclopropenone sensitization with weekly scalp DPC. Germline loops: CDR1 SGHAT, CDR2 FQNNGV. Trimming took 0 bases from V and 4 from J, leaving 11 bases between them. The CDR3 is made up of 15 amino acids. MiXCR, applied by TCRdb to the RACE reads, yields one record per CDR3 protein. The data hold around 75,000 distinct CDR3 sequences, with approximately 10% observed a single time. The source of the sample is a study of human T cells and chemical hapten exposure. Overall study results and limits: Since the donors had alopecia, their immune response may not be the same as that of healthy people.

V usage is TRBV11-2 and J usage is TRBJ2-3, with D tentatively TRBD2 (6 bases). This sequence originates from a woman aged 45-65 years with alopecia areata. Some clones in this sample may be carry-over from other donors' samples. Sequences were derived from whole blood, sampled in connection with sensitization to the hapten diphenylcyclopropenone (DPC). For the CDR3, the DNA is TGTGCCAGCAGCTTAGATCCCCGGGAGTCAGATACGCAGTATTTT. Translated, it gives CASSLDPRESDTQYF.